The 21 T cell receptor beta chains presented below share a single source sample, sequenced in a study of cytomegalovirus exposure and HLA in healthy donors. This PCR relied on a set of 60 Vbeta primers and 13 Jbeta primers. Measured with immunoSEQ multiplex PCR; TCRdb has only the in-frame clones, and not every one. The sample holds approximately 120,000 clones, about four fifths seen once. Sequencing used PBMCs. Source of these receptors: a woman in her 40s in good health and CMV-seropositive.

The chain has TRBV10-1 and TRBJ2-7; TRBD1 matches 9 bases. Germline CDR1 is WNHNN and CDR2 is SYGVQD (reference sequence). J was trimmed by 9 bases and V by 9 bases; bases with no gene match: 12. CDR3 size: 13 residues. Here the CDR3 DNA reads TGCGCCAGTGGACCGGGACAGGGTTTTGGGCAGTACTTC. Its translation is CASGPGQGFGQYF.

The rearrangement links TRBV5-1 to TRBJ2-5; TRBD1 aligns across 9 bases. The J segment lost 5 bases and the V segment lost 4 bases, leaving 12 bases of the junction unmatched. This CDR3 spans 16 amino acids. Germline V lookup: CDR1 SGHRS, CDR2 YFSETQ. The CDR3 DNA reads as TGCGCCAGCAGCATAACTTCCGGGACAGGGTACGAGACCCAGTACTTC. Translated, it gives CASSITSGTGYETQYF.

The gene calls are TRBV30 and TRBJ1-5; TRBD1 aligns across 8 bases. CDR1 is GTSNPN and CDR2 is SVGIG in the germline V gene (reference sequence). Trimming at V came to 2 bases and at J to 0 bases, leaving 3 bases not matched to a gene. This CDR3 is 15 amino acids long. Here the CDR3 DNA reads TGTGCCTGGAGTCGGGACAGGTCTAGCAATCAGCCCCAGCATTTT. Translating it yields CAWSRDRSSNQPQHF.

This chain uses TRBV7-9 with TRBJ1-1; 8 bases agree with TRBD1. CDR1 SEHNR and CDR2 FQNEAQ come from the germline V gene (reference sequence). The CDR3 length is 14 residues. V trimming: 5 bases; J trimming: 9 bases; junction bases outside the gene matches: 11. The CDR3 loop is CASSRLGQGAKAFF. In DNA form, the CDR3 reads TGTGCCAGCAGCCGCCTCGGGCAGGGGGCAAAAGCTTTCTTT.

The CDR3 protein is CSAPGALANTEAFF. The CDR3, as DNA: TGCAGCGCACCGGGAGCCCTAGCGAACACTGAAGCTTTCTTT. The chain employs TRBV29-1 and TRBJ1-1; D gene uncertain. Germline lookup yields CDR1 SQVTM and CDR2 ANQGSEA. There are 14 residues in the CDR3. V lost 7 bases and J 1 base, leaving 16 bases between the germline ends. Full variable domain (rest looked up from reference TRBV29-1 and TRBJ1-1): SAVISQKPSRDICQRGTSLTIQCQVDSQVTMMFWYRQQPGQSLTLIATANQGSEATYESGFVIDKFPISRPNLTFSTLTVSNMSPEDSSIYLCSAPGALANTEAFFGQGTRLTVV.

This chain connects TRBV30 to TRBJ1-1; TRBD1 aligns across 8 bases. Germline CDR1 reads GTSNPN; CDR2 reads SVGIG (reference sequence). J gave up 3 bases and V 3 bases, and 18 bases lay outside the gene matches. The CDR3 is made up of 18 amino acids. The DNA of the CDR3 is TGTGCCTGGAGCGCGGGGTGGGCAGGGGGCCTTTTGGACACTGAAGCTTTCTTT. Its translation is CAWSAGWAGGLLDTEAFF. The whole variable domain, remainder taken from reference TRBV30 and TRBJ1-1, is SQTIHQWPATLVQPVGSPLSLECTVEGTSNPNLYWYRQAAGRGLQLLFYSVGIGQISSEVPQNLSASRPQDRQFILSSKKLLLSDSGFYLCAWSAGWAGGLLDTEAFFGQGTRLTVV.

V gene TRBV11-3 combines with J gene TRBJ1-3; TRBD1 aligns across 8 bases. V dropped 5 bases and J dropped 4; count of bases not matched to a gene: 7. Germline CDR1 and CDR2: SGHNT and YENEEA. The CDR3 consists of 15 residues. DNA for the CDR3: TGTGCCAGCAGCCCCGGACAGGGACCAGGAAACACCATATATTTT. It codes for CASSPGQGPGNTIYF.

V gene TRBV29-1 combines with J gene TRBJ2-1, with a possible D match to TRBD2 (6 bases). V lost 3 bases and J lost 6, with 15 bases in between. The length of the CDR3 is 14 residues. Germline CDR1 reads SQVTM; CDR2 reads ANQGSEA. The CDR3 region is CSVDFGSGGNEQFF. In DNA, the CDR3 is TGCAGCGTTGATTTCGGGAGTGGAGGCAATGAGCAGTTCTTC.

The chain links TRBV7-2 to TRBJ2-5; D is unclear. The germline CDR1 and CDR2 sequences are SGHTA and FQGNSA. The CDR3 totals 14 residues. The V end was cut by 0 bases, the J end by 2 bases, with 7 bases between. The CDR3, as DNA: TGTGCCAGCAGCTTAGCAACTATGCAAGAGACCCAGTACTTC. It encodes CASSLATMQETQYF.

The chain has TRBV15 and TRBJ2-5, with 8 bases identical to TRBD1. The CDR3 runs to 13 residues. The V segment lost 5 bases and the J segment 3 bases; nucleotides outside the gene matches: 2. CDR1 is LNHNV and CDR2 is YYDKDF in the germline V gene (reference sequence). As DNA, the CDR3 is TGTGCCACCAGCTTGGACAGGGAAGAGACCCAGTACTTC. This codes for CATSLDREETQYF.

The chain employs TRBV2 and TRBJ2-3; TRBD2 aligns across 8 bases. Germline-derived CDR1 and CDR2 are SNHLY and FYNNEI. V was clipped by 5 bases and J by 0 bases; unmatched bases: 7. This CDR3 contains 16 residues. CDR3 coding DNA: TGTGCCAGCAGTTATTCAGCGGGAGCGAGCACAGATACGCAGTATTTT. Its translation: CASSYSAGASTDTQYF.

The chain has TRBV5-1 and TRBJ1-2; 8 bases align to TRBD1. There are 14 residues in the CDR3. In germline, CDR1 is SGHRS, CDR2 YFSETQ. J was trimmed by 7 bases and V by 1 base; bases with no gene match: 6. CDR3 DNA sequence: TGCGCCAGCAGCTTGTTCGGACAGGGTGGTGGCTACACCTTC. It specifies CASSLFGQGGGYTF.

The rearrangement uses TRBV28 and TRBJ2-7; the match to TRBD2 covers 12 bases. Germline trimming cut 9 bases from V and 7 bases from J; bases unmatched to any gene: 7. The CDR3 length is 13 residues. Germline V gene data show CDR1 as MDHEN and CDR2 as SYDVKM. Here the CDR3 reads CASWTSGTGEQYF. The DNA for the CDR3 is TGTGCCAGTTGGACTAGCGGGACAGGTGAGCAGTACTTC.

The table lists this clone with a few counts. The junction does not match germline at one end; this may be a read error. The gene calls are TRBV7-9 and TRBJ1-1, with D unresolved. The CDR3 is 11 residues long. Germline lookup yields CDR1 SEHNR and CDR2 FQNEAQ (reference sequence). The CDR3 sequence is CSSSLPNPAFF. CDR3 DNA sequence: TGTTCCAGCAGCTTACCCAATCCAGCTTTCTTT.

The gene calls are TRBV30 and TRBJ1-1; the D is unclear. Germline V gene lookup returns CDR1 GTSNPN and CDR2 SVGIG (reference sequence). The V end was cut by 4 bases, the J end by 6 bases, with 12 bases between. The CDR3 consists of 12 residues. The CDR3 region has the DNA TGTGCCTGGACTAAACATCAGGCTGAAGCTTTCTTT. This gives the protein CAWTKHQAEAFF.

V and J are TRBV4-1 and TRBJ2-7; D might be TRBD1 (5 bases). Trimming shortened V by 1 base and J by 0 bases, and 13 bases separated the two germline ends. The V gene's germline CDR1 is MGHRA and CDR2 YSYEKL. The CDR3 totals 16 residues. The CDR3 DNA reads as TGCGCCAGCAGCCAAGGGAACCTGGGGCGCTCCTACGAGCAGTACTTC. It translates to CASSQGNLGRSYEQYF.

The chain couples TRBV27 to TRBJ2-1; 10 bases fit TRBD2. Germline-derived CDR1 and CDR2 are MNHEY and SMNVEV (reference sequence). This CDR3 comprises 15 residues. The V gene end was trimmed by 7 bases and the J gene end by 3 bases; junction bases not matched to a gene: 6. The chain's CDR3 is CASNPSGSLYNEQFF. DNA for the CDR3: TGTGCCAGCAACCCTAGCGGGAGCCTCTACAATGAGCAGTTCTTC.

This clone was seen just once. The CDR3 is CASSVGGASNQPQHF. The CDR3 coding sequence is TGTGCCAGCAGCGTAGGGGGCGCAAGCAATCAGCCCCAGCATTTT. The chain uses TRBV9 and TRBJ1-5; D is possibly TRBD1 (5 bases). The germline CDR1 and CDR2 sequences are SGDLS and YYNGEE. CDR3 length equals 15 residues. Trimming pared 0 bases from V and 1 base from J, leaving 8 bases between.

The chain recombines TRBV4-2 with TRBJ2-1; the match to TRBD2 covers 12 bases. V shed 4 bases and J 5 bases; nucleotides not matched to a gene: 12. This CDR3 region has 18 residues. The V gene's germline CDR1 is LGHNA and CDR2 YNFKEQ. CDR3 sequence: CASSLLAGGFGTNNEQFF. CDR3 nucleotides: TGTGCCAGCAGCCTCCTAGCGGGAGGGTTCGGGACAAACAATGAGCAGTTCTTC.

This clone occurred a few times. The J gene is TRBJ2-3, the V gene TRBV5-1, with D perhaps matching TRBD2 (7 bases). V gave up 4 bases and J gave up 2 bases, with 17 bases separating them. The germline V gene encodes CDR1 SGHRS and CDR2 YFSETQ. The CDR3 totals 16 residues. Written as DNA, the CDR3 is TGCGCCAGCAGCGAAGGGGGGGGAGGGATCACAGATACGCAGTATTTT. It translates to CASSEGGGGITDTQYF.

V gene TRBV6-4 combines with J gene TRBJ2-5; D is unresolved. With the DNA end fitting TRBJ2-7 better, the J assignment may be wrong. This CDR3 has 14 residues. Germline values: CDR1 MRHNA, CDR2 SNTAGT. Here the CDR3 DNA reads TGTGCCAGCAGGCCCTTCTTTAGTCCCAACGAGCAGTACTTC. Its protein is CASRPFFSPNEQYF.